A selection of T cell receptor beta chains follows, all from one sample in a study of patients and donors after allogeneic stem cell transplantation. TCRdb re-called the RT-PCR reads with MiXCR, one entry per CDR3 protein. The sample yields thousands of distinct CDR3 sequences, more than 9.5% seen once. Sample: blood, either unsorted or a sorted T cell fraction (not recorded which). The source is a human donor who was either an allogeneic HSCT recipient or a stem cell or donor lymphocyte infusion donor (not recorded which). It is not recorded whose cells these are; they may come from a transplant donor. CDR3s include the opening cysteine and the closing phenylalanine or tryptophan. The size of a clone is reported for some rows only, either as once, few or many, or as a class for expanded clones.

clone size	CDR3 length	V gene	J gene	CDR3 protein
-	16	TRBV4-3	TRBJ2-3	CASSQVTSGGTDTQYF
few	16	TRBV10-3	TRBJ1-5	CAISDTGTENNQPQHF
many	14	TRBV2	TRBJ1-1	CASSEGTVNTEAFF
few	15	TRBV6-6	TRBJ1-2	CASSYSILNSDGYTF
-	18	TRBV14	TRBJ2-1	CASSPDNIAGAYYNEQFF
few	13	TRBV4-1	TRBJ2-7	CASSQDGGRAQYF
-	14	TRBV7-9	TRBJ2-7	CASSPGLAVYEQYF
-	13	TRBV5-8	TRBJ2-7	CASSRDFRYEQYF
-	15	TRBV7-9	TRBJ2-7	CASSLGLAGSYEQYF
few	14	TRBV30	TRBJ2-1	CASRGTSGRGEQFF
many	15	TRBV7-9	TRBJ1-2	CASSLMDRPYYGYTF
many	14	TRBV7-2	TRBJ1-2	CASSWDRNFYGYTF
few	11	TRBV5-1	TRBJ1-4	CASHQQGKLFF
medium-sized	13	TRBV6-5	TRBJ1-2	CASIKKGEYGYTF
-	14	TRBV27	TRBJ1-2	CASSITQQTYGYTF
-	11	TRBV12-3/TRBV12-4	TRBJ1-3	CASSGGNPIYF
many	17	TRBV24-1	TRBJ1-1	CATSDFGKEYMNTEAFF
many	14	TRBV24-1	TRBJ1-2	CATSESLWTYGYTF
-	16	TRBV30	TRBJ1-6	CAWSGPPRTGHSPLHF
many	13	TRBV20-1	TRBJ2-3	CSARFDLTDTQYF
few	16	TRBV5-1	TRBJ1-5	CASSLDGTTYNQPQHF
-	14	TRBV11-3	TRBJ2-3	CASSPRGIGDPQYF
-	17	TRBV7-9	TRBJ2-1	CASSPVLRHRAVHEQFF
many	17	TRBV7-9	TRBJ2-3	CASSRIRDSKRTDTQYF
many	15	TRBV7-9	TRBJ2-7	CASSSGGTSGYEQYF
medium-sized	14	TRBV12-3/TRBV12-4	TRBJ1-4	CASSRQGASEKLFF
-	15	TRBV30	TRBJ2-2	CAWGFRGTNAGELFF
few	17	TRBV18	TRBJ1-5	CASSTGTAPGGNQPQHF
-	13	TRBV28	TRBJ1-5	CASTNRVSQPQHF
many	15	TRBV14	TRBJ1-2	CASSLSGGTYAGYTF
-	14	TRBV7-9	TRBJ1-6	CASSFPDLNSPLHF
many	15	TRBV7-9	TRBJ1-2	CASSSLTGGAGGYTF
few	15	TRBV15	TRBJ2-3	CATSRGRFSTDTQYF
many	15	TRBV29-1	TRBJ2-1	CSVDRGRAGENEQFF
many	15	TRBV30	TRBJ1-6	CAWSVIGTGESPLHF
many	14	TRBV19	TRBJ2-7	CASSLAGREYEQYF
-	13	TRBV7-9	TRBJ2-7	CASSPDGPYEQYF
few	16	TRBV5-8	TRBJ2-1	CASSLGVFGSYNEQFF
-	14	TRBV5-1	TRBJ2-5	CASRYGQGQETQYF
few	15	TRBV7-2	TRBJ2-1	CASRVGGGASNEQFF
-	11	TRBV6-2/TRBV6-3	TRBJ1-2	CASSDSYGYTF
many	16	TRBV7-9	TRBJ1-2	CASSSNVGYRSYGYTF
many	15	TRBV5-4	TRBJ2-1	CASSSRALGANEQFF
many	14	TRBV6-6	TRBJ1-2	CASSYADRNYGYTF
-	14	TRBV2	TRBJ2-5	CASSRTSGQETQYF
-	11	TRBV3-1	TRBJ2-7	CASSQGILVYF
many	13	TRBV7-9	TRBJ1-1	CASSFREETEAFF
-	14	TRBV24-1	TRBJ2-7	CATSDTRSSYEQYF
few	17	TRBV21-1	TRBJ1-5	CAIFRDRGHKGRQPQHF
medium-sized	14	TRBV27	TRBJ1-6	CASSFMGADSPLHF
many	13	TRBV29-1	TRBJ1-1	CSVAQGGGTEAFF
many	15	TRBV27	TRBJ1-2	CASSLSHRVNYGYTF
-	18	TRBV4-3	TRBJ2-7	CASSQVRPILAVPAEQYF
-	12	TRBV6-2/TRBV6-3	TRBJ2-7	CASTNRGHEQYF
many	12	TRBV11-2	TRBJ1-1	CASSLRSTEAFF
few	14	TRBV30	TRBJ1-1	CAWSLTGQNTEAFF
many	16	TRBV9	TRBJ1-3	CASSVGPSDSGNTIYF
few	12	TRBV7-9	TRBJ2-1	CASSINRNEQFF
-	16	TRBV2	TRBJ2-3	CASSEARSPSTDTQYF